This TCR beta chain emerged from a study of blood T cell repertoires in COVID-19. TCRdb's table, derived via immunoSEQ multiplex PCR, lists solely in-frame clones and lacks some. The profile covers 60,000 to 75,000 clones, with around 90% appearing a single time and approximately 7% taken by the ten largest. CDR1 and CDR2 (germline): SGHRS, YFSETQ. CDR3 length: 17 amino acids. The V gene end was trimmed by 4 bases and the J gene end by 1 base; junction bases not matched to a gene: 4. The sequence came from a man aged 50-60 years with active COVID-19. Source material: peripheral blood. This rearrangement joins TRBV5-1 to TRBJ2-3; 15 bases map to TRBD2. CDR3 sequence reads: CASSPGLAGGRTDTQYF. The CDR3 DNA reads TGCGCCAGCAGCCCGGGACTAGCGGGGGGACGCACAGATACGCAGTATTTT.